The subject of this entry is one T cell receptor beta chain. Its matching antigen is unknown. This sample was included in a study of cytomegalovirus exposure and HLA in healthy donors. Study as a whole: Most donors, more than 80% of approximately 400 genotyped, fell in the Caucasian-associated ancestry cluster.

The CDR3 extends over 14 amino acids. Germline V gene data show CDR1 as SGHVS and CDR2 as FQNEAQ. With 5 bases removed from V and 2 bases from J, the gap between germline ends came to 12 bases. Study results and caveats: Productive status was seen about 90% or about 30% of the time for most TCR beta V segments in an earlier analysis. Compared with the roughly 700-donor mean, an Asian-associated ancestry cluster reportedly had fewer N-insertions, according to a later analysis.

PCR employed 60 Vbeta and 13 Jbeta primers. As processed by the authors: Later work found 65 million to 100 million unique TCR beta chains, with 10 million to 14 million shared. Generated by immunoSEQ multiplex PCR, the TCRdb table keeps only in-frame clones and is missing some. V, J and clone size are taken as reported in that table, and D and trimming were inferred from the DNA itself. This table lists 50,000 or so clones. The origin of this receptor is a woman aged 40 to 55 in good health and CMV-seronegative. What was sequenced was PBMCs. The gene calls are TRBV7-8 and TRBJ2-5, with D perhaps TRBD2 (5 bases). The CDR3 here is CASSLGGTQETQYF. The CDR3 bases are TGTGCCAGCAGCCTTGGAGGAACTCAAGAGACCCAGTACTTC.